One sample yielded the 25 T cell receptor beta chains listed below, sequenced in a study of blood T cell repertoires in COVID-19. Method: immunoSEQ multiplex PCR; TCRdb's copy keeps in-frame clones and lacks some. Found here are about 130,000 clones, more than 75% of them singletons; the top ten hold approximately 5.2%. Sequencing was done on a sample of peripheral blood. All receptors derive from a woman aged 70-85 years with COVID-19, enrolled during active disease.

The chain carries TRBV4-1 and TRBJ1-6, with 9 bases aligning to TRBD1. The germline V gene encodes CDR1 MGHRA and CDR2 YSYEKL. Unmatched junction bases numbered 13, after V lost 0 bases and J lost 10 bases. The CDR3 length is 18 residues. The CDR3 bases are TGCGCCAGCAGCCAAGAAAGGGGGTCCGGGACAGGGCTCTCACCCCTCCACTTT. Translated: CASSQERGSGTGLSPLHF.

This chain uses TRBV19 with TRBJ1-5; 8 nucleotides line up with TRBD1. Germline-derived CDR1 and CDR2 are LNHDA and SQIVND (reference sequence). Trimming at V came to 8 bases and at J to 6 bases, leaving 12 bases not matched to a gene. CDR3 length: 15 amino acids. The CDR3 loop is CASQSDRGSPQPQHF. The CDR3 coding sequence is TGTGCCAGTCAATCAGACAGGGGTTCTCCTCAGCCCCAGCATTTT.

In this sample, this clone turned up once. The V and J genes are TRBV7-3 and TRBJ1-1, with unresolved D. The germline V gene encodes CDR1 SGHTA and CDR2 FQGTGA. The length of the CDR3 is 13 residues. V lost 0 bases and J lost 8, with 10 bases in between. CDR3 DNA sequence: TGTGCCAGCAGCTTAACGGGGAGGGCAGAAGCTTTCTTT. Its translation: CASSLTGRAEAFF.

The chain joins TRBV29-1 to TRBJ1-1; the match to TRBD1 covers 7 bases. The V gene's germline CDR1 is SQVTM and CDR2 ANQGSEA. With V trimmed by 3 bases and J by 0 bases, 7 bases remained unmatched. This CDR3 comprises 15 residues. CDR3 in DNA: TGCAGCGTTGAGATAGGGGGCTCGATGAACACTGAAGCTTTCTTT. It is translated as CSVEIGGSMNTEAFF. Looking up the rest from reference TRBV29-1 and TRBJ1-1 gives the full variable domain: SAVISQKPSRDICQRGTSLTIQCQVDSQVTMMFWYRQQPGQSLTLIATANQGSEATYESGFVIDKFPISRPNLTFSTLTVSNMSPEDSSIYLCSVEIGGSMNTEAFFGQGTRLTVV.

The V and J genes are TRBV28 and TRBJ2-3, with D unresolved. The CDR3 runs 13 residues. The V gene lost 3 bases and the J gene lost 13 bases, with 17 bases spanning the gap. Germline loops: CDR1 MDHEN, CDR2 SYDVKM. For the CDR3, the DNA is TGTGCCAGCAGTTTCAGAGACTCCCCAAAAAAGTATTTT. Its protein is CASSFRDSPKKYF.

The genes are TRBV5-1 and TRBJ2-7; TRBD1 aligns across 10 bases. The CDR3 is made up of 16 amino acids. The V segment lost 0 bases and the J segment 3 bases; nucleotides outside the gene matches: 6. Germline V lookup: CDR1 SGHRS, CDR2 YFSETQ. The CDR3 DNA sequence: TGCGCCAGCAGCTTGGTCGGGACAGGGGTAAACTACGAGCAGTACTTC. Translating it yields CASSLVGTGVNYEQYF.

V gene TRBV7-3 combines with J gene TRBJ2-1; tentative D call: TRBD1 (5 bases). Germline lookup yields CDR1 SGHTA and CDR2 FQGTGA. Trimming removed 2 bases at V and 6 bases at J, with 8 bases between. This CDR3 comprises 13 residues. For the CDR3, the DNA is TGTGCCAGCAGCTTAGGGGCACGCAATGAGCAGTTCTTC. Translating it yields CASSLGARNEQFF.

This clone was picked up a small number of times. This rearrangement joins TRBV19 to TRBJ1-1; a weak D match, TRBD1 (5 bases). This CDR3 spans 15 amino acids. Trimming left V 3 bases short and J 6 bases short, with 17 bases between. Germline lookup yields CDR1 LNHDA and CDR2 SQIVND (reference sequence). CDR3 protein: CASSIPRTKGAEAFF. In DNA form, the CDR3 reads TGTGCCAGTAGTATCCCCCGGACGAAAGGGGCTGAAGCTTTCTTT.

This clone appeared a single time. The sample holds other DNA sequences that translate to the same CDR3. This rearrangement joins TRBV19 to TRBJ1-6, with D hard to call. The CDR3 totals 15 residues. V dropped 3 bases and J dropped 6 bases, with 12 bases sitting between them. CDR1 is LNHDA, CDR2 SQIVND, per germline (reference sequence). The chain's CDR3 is CASSIDAGSNSPLHF. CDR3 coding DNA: TGTGCCAGTAGTATTGACGCAGGAAGTAATTCACCCCTCCACTTT. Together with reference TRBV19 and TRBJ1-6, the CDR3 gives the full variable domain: DGGITQSPKYLFRKEGQNVTLSCEQNLNHDAMYWYRQDPGQGLRLIYYSQIVNDFQKGDIAEGYSVSREKKESFPLTVTSAQKNPTAFYLCASSIDAGSNSPLHFGNGTRLTVT.

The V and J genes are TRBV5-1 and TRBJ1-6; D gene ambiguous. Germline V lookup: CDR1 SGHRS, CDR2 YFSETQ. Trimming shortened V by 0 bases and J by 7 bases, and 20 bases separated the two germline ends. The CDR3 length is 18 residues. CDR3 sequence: CASSLARGVSDTNSPLHF. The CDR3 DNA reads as TGCGCCAGCAGCTTGGCCCGCGGGGTTTCCGACACCAATTCACCCCTCCACTTT.

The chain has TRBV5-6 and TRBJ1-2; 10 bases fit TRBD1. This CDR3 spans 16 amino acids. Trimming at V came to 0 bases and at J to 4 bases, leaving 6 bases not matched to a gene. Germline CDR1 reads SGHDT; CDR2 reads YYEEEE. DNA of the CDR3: TGTGCCAGCAGCTTGGGCGCGGGACAGGGGTTCTATGGCTACACCTTC. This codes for CASSLGAGQGFYGYTF.

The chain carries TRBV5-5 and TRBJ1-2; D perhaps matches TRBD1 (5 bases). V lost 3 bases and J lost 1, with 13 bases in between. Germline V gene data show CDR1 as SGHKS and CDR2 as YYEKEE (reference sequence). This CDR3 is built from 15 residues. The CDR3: CASSSGLSLNYGYTF. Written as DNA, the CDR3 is TGTGCCAGCAGCTCGGGACTTAGCCTTAACTATGGCTACACCTTC. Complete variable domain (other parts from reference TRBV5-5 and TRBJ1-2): DAGVTQSPTHLIKTRGQQVTLRCSPISGHKSVSWYQQVLGQGPQFIFQYYEKEERGRGNFPDRFSARQFPNYSSELNVNALLLGDSALYLCASSSGLSLNYGYTFGSGTRLTVV.

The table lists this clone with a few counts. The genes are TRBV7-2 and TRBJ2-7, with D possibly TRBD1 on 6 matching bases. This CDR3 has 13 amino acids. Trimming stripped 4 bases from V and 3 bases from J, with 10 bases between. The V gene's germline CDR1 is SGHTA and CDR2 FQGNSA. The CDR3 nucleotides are TGTGCCAGCAGCTCTCAGGGGATCTACGAGCAGTACTTC. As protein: CASSSQGIYEQYF.

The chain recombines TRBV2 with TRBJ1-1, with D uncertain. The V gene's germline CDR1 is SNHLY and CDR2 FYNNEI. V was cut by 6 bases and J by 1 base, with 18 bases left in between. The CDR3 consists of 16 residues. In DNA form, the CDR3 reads TGTGCCAGCAGAAGGAGGTCGTCCTTGGGGAACACTGAAGCTTTCTTT. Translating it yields CASRRRSSLGNTEAFF.

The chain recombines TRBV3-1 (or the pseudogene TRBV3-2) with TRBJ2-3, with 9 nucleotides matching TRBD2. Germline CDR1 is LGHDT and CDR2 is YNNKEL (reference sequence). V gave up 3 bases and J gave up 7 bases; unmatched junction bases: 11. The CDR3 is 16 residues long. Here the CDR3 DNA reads TGTGCCAGCAGCCAGATAGCGGGGGTCCCAGGAAATACGCAGTATTTT. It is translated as CASSQIAGVPGNTQYF.

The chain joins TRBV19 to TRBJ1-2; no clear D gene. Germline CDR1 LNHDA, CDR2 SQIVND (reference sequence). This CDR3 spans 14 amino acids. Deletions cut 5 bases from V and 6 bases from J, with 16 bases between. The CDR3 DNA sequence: TGTGCCAGTAGTGCGGCGGGGAGTAGGGATGGCTACACCTTC. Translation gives CASSAAGSRDGYTF.

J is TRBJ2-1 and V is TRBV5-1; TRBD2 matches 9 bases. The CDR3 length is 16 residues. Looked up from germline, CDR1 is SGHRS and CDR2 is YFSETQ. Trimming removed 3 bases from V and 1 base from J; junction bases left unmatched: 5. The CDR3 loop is CASSSRGGLSYNEQFF. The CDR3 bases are TGCGCCAGCAGCTCGCGGGGGGGCTTGTCCTACAATGAGCAGTTCTTC. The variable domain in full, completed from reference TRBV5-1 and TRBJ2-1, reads KAGVTQTPRYLIKTRGQQVTLSCSPISGHRSVSWYQQTPGQGLQFLFEYFSETQRNKGNFPGRFSGRQFSNSRSEMNVSTLELGDSALYLCASSSRGGLSYNEQFFGPGTRLTVL.

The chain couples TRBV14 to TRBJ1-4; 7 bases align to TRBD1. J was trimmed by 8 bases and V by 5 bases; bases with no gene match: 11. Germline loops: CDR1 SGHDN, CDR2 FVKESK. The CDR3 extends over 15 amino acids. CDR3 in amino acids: CASSNRQGFEEKLFF. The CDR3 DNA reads TGTGCCAGCAGCAATCGACAGGGATTCGAGGAAAAACTGTTTTTT.

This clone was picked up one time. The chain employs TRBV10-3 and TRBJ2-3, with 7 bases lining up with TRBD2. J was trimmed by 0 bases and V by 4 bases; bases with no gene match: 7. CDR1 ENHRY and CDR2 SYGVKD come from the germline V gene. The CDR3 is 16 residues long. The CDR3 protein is CAISAGLGGSTDTQYF. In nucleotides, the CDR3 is TGTGCCATCAGTGCCGGACTGGGGGGGAGCACAGATACGCAGTATTTT.

The CDR3 here is CSVVFEADTQYF. Here the CDR3 DNA reads TGCAGCGTTGTATTCGAGGCGGATACGCAGTATTTT. The genes are TRBV29-1 and TRBJ2-3; D is ambiguous. V lost 4 bases and J lost 6, with 11 bases in between. The CDR3 runs to 12 residues. In germline, CDR1 is SQVTM, CDR2 ANQGSEA.

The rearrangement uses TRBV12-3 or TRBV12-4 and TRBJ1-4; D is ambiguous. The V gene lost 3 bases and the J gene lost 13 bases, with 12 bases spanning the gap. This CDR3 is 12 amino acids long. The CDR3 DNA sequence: TGTGCCAGCAGTTTTGGGGAGAGTATACTGTTTTTT. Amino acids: CASSFGESILFF.

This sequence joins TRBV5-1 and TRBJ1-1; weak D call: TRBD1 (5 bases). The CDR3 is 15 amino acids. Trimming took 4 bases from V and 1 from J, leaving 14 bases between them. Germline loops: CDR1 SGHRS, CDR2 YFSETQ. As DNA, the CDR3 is TGCGCCAGCAGCCCGGAGGGACGGTCGAACACTGAAGCTTTCTTT. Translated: CASSPEGRSNTEAFF.

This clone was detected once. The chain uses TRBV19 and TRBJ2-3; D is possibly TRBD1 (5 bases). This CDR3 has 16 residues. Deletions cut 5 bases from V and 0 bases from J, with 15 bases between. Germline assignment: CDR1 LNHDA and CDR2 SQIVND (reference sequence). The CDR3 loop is CASSEGQGASTDTQYF. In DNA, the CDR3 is TGTGCCAGTAGTGAAGGGCAGGGCGCTAGCACAGATACGCAGTATTTT.

CDR3 amino acids: CASSPGQNQPQHF. The DNA for the CDR3 is TGTGCCAGCTCACCCGGACAGAATCAGCCCCAGCATTTT. The rearrangement links TRBV18 to TRBJ1-5; possibly TRBD1 for D (6 bases). With 3 bases removed from V and 4 bases from J, the gap between germline ends came to 7 bases. Germline CDR1 KGHSH, CDR2 LQKENI. The CDR3 loop spans 13 amino acids.

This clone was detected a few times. CDR3 DNA sequence: TGTGCCAGCAGCTTAGCCGGGAGTAGCAATCAGCCCCAGCATTTT. It yields the protein CASSLAGSSNQPQHF. This chain connects TRBV7-2 to TRBJ1-5; D remains ambiguous. Germline V gives CDR1 SGHTA, CDR2 FQGNSA. The ends were cut back, 0 bases at V and 0 bases at J, with 6 bases in the middle. CDR3 length equals 15 residues. The variable domain in full, completed from reference TRBV7-2 and TRBJ1-5, reads GAGVSQSPSNKVTEKGKDVELRCDPISGHTALYWYRQSLGQGLEFLIYFQGNSAPDKSGLPSDRFSAERTGGSVSTLTIQRTQQEDSAVYLCASSLAGSSNQPQHFGDGTRLSIL.